This T cell receptor beta chain was retrieved from a study of T cell responses to AZD1222 COVID-19 vaccine. Study-wide results and caveats: Unmutated variant regions are reportedly the target of nearly half of TCRs that are spike-specific. Possibly, clonal diversity was underestimated; donors were largely white British and included more females.

With respect to this clone: What it binds is not known.

V shed 2 bases and J shed 4 bases, with 4 bases lying between them. Germline V gene lookup returns CDR1 KGHSH and CDR2 LQKENI. The CDR3 is 12 residues long. The data were produced by immunoSEQ multiplex PCR, yet TCRdb's version contains in-frame clones alone and is incomplete. The sample shows about 180,000 clones, 70% to 90% of them seen only once. The chain combines TRBV18 with TRBJ2-3; D is ambiguous. The sequenced sample was peripheral blood, obtained 28 days after the second AZD1222 dose. The TCR originated in an adult who received the AZD1222 COVID-19 vaccine. The CDR3 is CASSPNPDTQYF. CDR3 nucleotide sequence: TGTGCCAGCTCACCAAACCCAGATACGCAGTATTTT.